Listed here is a single T cell receptor (beta chain). Its antigen is currently unknown. This record comes from a study of T cell responses to AZD1222 COVID-19 vaccine. Assay used: immunoSEQ multiplex PCR; TCRdb lists only in-frame clones, some missing. The sample includes about 200,000 clones, approximately 92% of them seen just once. Findings of the study overall: Donors skewed white British and female; clonal diversity was possibly underestimated. After the peak T cell response, and only then, were repertoires sampled.

Specimen: peripheral blood, collected 28 days after the second dose of the MenACWY control vaccine. The clonotype originates from an adult who received the MenACWY meningococcal vaccine as a control.

CDR3 sequence reads: CASSLAPRSPGELFF. As DNA, the CDR3 is TGTGCCAGCAGCTTAGCCCCTAGATCTCCCGGGGAGCTGTTTTTT. The chain has TRBV13 and TRBJ2-2; D is unclear. V lost 1 base to trimming and J lost 6 bases, with 12 bases between them. Germline V gives CDR1 PRHDT, CDR2 FYEKMQ (reference sequence). The CDR3 covers 15 residues.